What follows are 32 T cell receptor beta chains derived from one specimen sequenced in a study of T-cell reconstitution after alpha-beta-depleted transplantation in children. A library of TCRbeta sequences, prepared with unique molecular identifiers, was generated. TCRdb ran MiXCR on the PCR reads and lists one entry per CDR3 protein. This sample yields some 830,000 distinct CDR3 sequences, of which approximately 15% are seen a single time; roughly 5% belongs to the top ten. Sample: PBMCs, mostly from graft donor cells, taken 360 days after TCRalphabeta/CD19-depleted stem cell transplant. The receptor source for this set is a male patient younger than 18 who had a stem cell transplant for acute lymphoblastic leukemia, so the T cells may come from the graft donor.

The gene calls are TRBV10-3 and TRBJ1-1; no clear D. V lost 8 bases and J 3 bases, leaving 19 bases between the germline ends. The CDR3 spans 15 residues. From germline, CDR1 is ENHRY and CDR2 SYGVKD. For the CDR3, the DNA is TGTGCCATCGGCCGTCGTGGGAGGATGTACACTGAAGCTTTCTTT. Translation gives CAIGRRGRMYTEAFF.

CDR3 sequence: CASSNQTGNEETQYF. DNA of the CDR3: TGTGCCAGCAGCAACCAGACAGGGAATGAAGAGACCCAGTACTTC. This sequence joins TRBV5-6 and TRBJ2-5, with 7 bases that match TRBD1. The length of the CDR3 is 15 residues. CDR1 is SGHDT, CDR2 YYEEEE, per germline. V was clipped by 4 bases and J by 3 bases; unmatched bases: 9.

This clonotype was observed a handful of times. The chain recombines TRBV5-1 with TRBJ2-1, with 9 bases identical to TRBD2. The ends lost 5 bases at V and 4 bases at J; junction bases unmatched: 4. CDR1 and CDR2 (germline): SGHRS, YFSETQ. This CDR3 has 14 residues. CDR3 sequence (DNA): TGCGCCAGCAGGGTAGCGGGGGCGTACAATGAGCAGTTCTTC. This encodes CASRVAGAYNEQFF.

The V and J genes are TRBV14 and TRBJ2-1; 11 bases match TRBD2. From germline, CDR1 is SGHDN and CDR2 FVKESK. V was clipped by 4 bases and J by 6 bases; unmatched bases: 11. The CDR3 is 17 amino acids. The CDR3 is CASSRSGLADRFNEQFF. The CDR3 DNA reads as TGTGCCAGCAGCCGATCGGGACTAGCGGATAGATTCAATGAGCAGTTCTTC.

The genes are TRBV5-1 and TRBJ1-1, with 11 positions matching TRBD1. J lost 3 bases, V lost 2 bases, and 12 bases had no gene match. The CDR3 loop spans 18 amino acids. Germline lookup yields CDR1 SGHRS and CDR2 YFSETQ. CDR3: CASSFRGQGAKRDTEAFF. For the CDR3, the DNA is TGCGCCAGCAGCTTTAGAGGACAGGGGGCGAAAAGGGACACTGAAGCTTTCTTT. The complete variable domain, with remaining parts taken from reference TRBV5-1 and TRBJ1-1, reads KAGVTQTPRYLIKTRGQQVTLSCSPISGHRSVSWYQQTPGQGLQFLFEYFSETQRNKGNFPGRFSGRQFSNSRSEMNVSTLELGDSALYLCASSFRGQGAKRDTEAFFGQGTRLTVV.

This clonotype has a handful of counts. This chain connects TRBV27 to TRBJ1-2; weak D call: TRBD1 (5 bases). Trimming took 4 bases from V and 6 from J, leaving 12 bases between them. The CDR3 loop spans 13 amino acids. Germline CDR1 is MNHEY and CDR2 is SMNVEV (reference sequence). For the CDR3, the DNA is TGTGCCAGCAGTTCGGCGGGGGGTAATGGCTACACCTTC. It translates to CASSSAGGNGYTF.

This clonotype was detected only a few times. The chain joins TRBV5-5 to TRBJ2-5, with D uncertain. From germline, CDR1 is SGHKS and CDR2 YYEKEE (reference sequence). Trimming removed 0 bases at V and 2 bases at J, with 11 bases between. The CDR3 is 15 residues long. The chain's CDR3 is CASSLVKNGQETQYF. CDR3 bases: TGTGCCAGCAGCTTGGTCAAAAACGGACAAGAGACCCAGTACTTC.

This clonotype has ten or more counts. The chain carries TRBV6-1 and TRBJ2-3; D unclear. V dropped 2 bases and J dropped 2 bases, with 8 bases sitting between them. The CDR3 is 14 amino acids. The germline V gene has CDR1 MNHNS and CDR2 SASEGT. The CDR3 loop reads CASSEPINTDTQYF. CDR3 in DNA: TGTGCCAGCAGTGAACCCATTAACACAGATACGCAGTATTTT.

This chain uses TRBV2 with TRBJ1-5, with 11 positions matching TRBD1. CDR3 length equals 15 residues. Germline V gives CDR1 SNHLY, CDR2 FYNNEI. The V and J ends lost 6 bases and 7 bases, in that order; junction bases with no gene match: 8. The CDR3 region has the DNA TGTGCCAGCAGGAGAGGACAGGGGGCTAGCCAGCCCCAGCATTTT. This encodes CASRRGQGASQPQHF.

CDR3 in DNA: TGTGCCAGCAGTTTAGGGGACAGGGGGCTACACGATGAGCAGTTCTTC. Amino acid sequence: CASSLGDRGLHDEQFF. This chain uses TRBV27 with TRBJ2-1; TRBD1 aligns across 12 bases. Germline values: CDR1 MNHEY, CDR2 SMNVEV (reference sequence). V lost 2 bases to trimming and J lost 8 bases; unmatched junction nucleotides: 7. The CDR3 length is 16 residues.

A few counts support this clonotype. The genes are TRBV15 and TRBJ2-1, with D unresolved. Between the trimmed V and J ends, which lost 5 bases and 4 bases, there was a span of 15 bases. Germline V CDR1 and CDR2: LNHNV, YYDKDF (reference sequence). The CDR3 sequence is 15 residues long. The CDR3 spells CATSLSPFGYNEQFF. CDR3 DNA: TGTGCCACCAGCTTATCTCCTTTTGGTTACAATGAGCAGTTCTTC.

This CDR3 reads CAISESTLYEQYF. In DNA, the CDR3 is TGTGCCATCAGTGAGTCTACTCTCTACGAGCAGTACTTC. The chain is built from TRBV10-3 and TRBJ2-7; D call uncertain. This CDR3 region has 13 residues. V was pared by 0 bases and J by 3 bases, with 6 bases between. Germline V lookup: CDR1 ENHRY, CDR2 SYGVKD.

This clonotype has only a few counts. Sequence at one end of the junction differs from germline and may be a read error. The V call is TRBV20-1, the J call TRBJ2-1; 13 bases fit TRBD2. The CDR3 has 13 amino acids. CDR1 is DFQATT and CDR2 is SNEGSKA in the germline V gene (reference sequence). CDR3 in DNA: TGCAGTGCTGAGGGACTAGCGGGAATTACCCTTTGGTTC. It yields the protein CSAEGLAGITLWF.

This clonotype has only a few counts. The J gene is TRBJ2-7, the V gene TRBV5-1, with TRBD1 identical over 9 bases. Germline values: CDR1 SGHRS, CDR2 YFSETQ. V gave up 5 bases and J gave up 3 bases; unmatched junction bases: 6. This CDR3 region has 14 residues. The CDR3 coding sequence is TGCGCCAGCAGTTCGGGACAGGGAAACTACGAGCAGTACTTC. It is translated as CASSSGQGNYEQYF.

The genes are TRBV20-1 and TRBJ1-5, with D perhaps TRBD1 (6 bases). Trimming cost V 6 bases and J 0 bases, with 18 bases left between them. CDR1 and CDR2 from the germline V gene are DFQATT and SNEGSKA (reference sequence). CDR3 length: 16 residues. In DNA form, the CDR3 reads TGCAGTGCAACCGGGGAAGGGGGTTATAGCAATCAGCCCCAGCATTTT. Amino acids: CSATGEGGYSNQPQHF.

This clonotype was picked up a small number of times. The genes are TRBV19 and TRBJ1-1, with D perhaps TRBD1 (6 bases). Per germline, CDR1 LNHDA and CDR2 SQIVND (reference sequence). The CDR3 length is 15 residues. The V end was cut by 5 bases, the J end by 0 bases, with 13 bases between. CDR3 DNA sequence: TGTGCCAGTAGTTCGAGCTCAGGGGTGAACACTGAAGCTTTCTTT. Translated, it gives CASSSSSGVNTEAFF. The full variable domain, with the rest looked up from reference TRBV19 and TRBJ1-1, is DGGITQSPKYLFRKEGQNVTLSCEQNLNHDAMYWYRQDPGQGLRLIYYSQIVNDFQKGDIAEGYSVSREKKESFPLTVTSAQKNPTAFYLCASSSSSGVNTEAFFGQGTRLTVV.

There are a few counts of this clonotype. The genes are TRBV18 and TRBJ2-5; TRBD1 is a possible D gene (6 bases). The V gene lost 2 bases and the J gene lost 2 bases, with 9 bases spanning the gap. The germline V gene has CDR1 KGHSH and CDR2 LQKENI. This CDR3 has 14 residues. Here the CDR3 reads CASSPYRDQETQYF. CDR3 nucleotide sequence: TGTGCCAGCTCACCATACAGGGATCAAGAGACCCAGTACTTC.

The rearrangement uses TRBV12-3 or TRBV12-4 and TRBJ2-1; TRBD1 matches 7 bases. CDR3 length: 18 residues. V lost 0 bases and J lost 4; bases outside the gene matches: 12. CDR3 sequence reads: CASSLARAAGGRYNEQFF. In DNA form, the CDR3 reads TGTGCCAGCAGTTTAGCGAGGGCGGCAGGGGGTAGATACAATGAGCAGTTCTTC.

This clonotype has just a few counts. The rearrangement joins TRBV6-5 to TRBJ2-7; 8 bases are a match to TRBD1. Germline V CDR1 and CDR2: MNHEY, SVGAGI. There are 12 residues in the CDR3. Trimming removed 6 bases from V and 3 bases from J; junction bases left unmatched: 1. CDR3 nucleotides: TGTGCCAGCAGGACAGGGGACTACGAGCAGTACTTC. Translated, it gives CASRTGDYEQYF.

The table lists this clonotype with many counts. The genes are TRBV7-9 and TRBJ2-1, with TRBD2 as a possible D gene (6 bases). CDR3 length equals 14 residues. Germline V gives CDR1 SEHNR, CDR2 FQNEAQ (reference sequence). Trimming shortened V by 7 bases and J by 3 bases, and 13 bases separated the two germline ends. CDR3 sequence reads: CASIPGTDYNEQFF. In DNA, the CDR3 is TGTGCCAGCATCCCCGGGACTGACTACAATGAGCAGTTCTTC.

The table lists this clonotype with many counts. This chain joins TRBV21-1 and TRBJ2-7; TRBD2, the table's D call, was not compared with the DNA. TRBV21-1 is marked as a pseudogene. This CDR3 contains 21 residues. CDR3 DNA: TGTGCCAGCAGCAAATTGGTCACTAGCGGACCCTCCGGGATCTCTTCCTACGAGCAGTACTTC. It is translated as CASSKLVTSGPSGISSYEQYF.

The chain joins TRBV11-1 to TRBJ2-1, with D unclear. Trimming shortened V by 1 base and J by 1 base, and 17 bases separated the two germline ends. This CDR3 comprises 18 residues. CDR1 is SGHAT and CDR2 is FQDESV in the germline V gene (reference sequence). CDR3 sequence: CASSLGYVSGPSYNEQFF. The CDR3 nucleotides are TGTGCCAGCAGCTTAGGCTATGTATCCGGACCTTCCTACAATGAGCAGTTCTTC.

The table lists this clonotype with many counts. The chain links TRBV5-1 to TRBJ2-1, with 13 positions matching TRBD2. Germline V gives CDR1 SGHRS, CDR2 YFSETQ. CDR3 size: 17 residues. After removal of 4 bases from V and 7 bases from J, the junction contained 11 bases not matched to a gene. CDR3 DNA: TGCGCCAGCAGCCCACCAACTAGCGGGAGGGCCGGGAATGAGCAGTTCTTC. This gives the protein CASSPPTSGRAGNEQFF.

This clonotype was counted between two and nine times. The chain uses TRBV7-2 and TRBJ2-3; D may be TRBD2 (5 bases). The V gene lost 3 bases and the J gene lost 1 base, with 8 bases spanning the gap. This CDR3 region has 14 residues. Germline V CDR1 and CDR2: SGHTA, FQGNSA. CDR3 sequence reads: CASSFTAGTDTQYF. The CDR3 region has the DNA TGTGCCAGCAGCTTTACAGCGGGCACAGATACGCAGTATTTT.

This clonotype was observed a few times. CDR3 sequence: CASSLVVGGATGELFF. Written as DNA, the CDR3 is TGCGCCAGCAGCTTGGTGGTTGGAGGGGCCACCGGGGAGCTGTTTTTT. The V gene is TRBV5-1, the J gene TRBJ2-2, with a weak D call TRBD2 (6 bases). V gave up 0 bases and J gave up 4 bases, with 13 bases separating them. Germline-derived CDR1 and CDR2 are SGHRS and YFSETQ. The CDR3 loop spans 16 amino acids.

This clonotype was found many times. The rearrangement uses TRBV25-1 and TRBJ2-2, with 7 nucleotides matching TRBD1. The CDR3 sequence is 15 residues long. Germline V gives CDR1 MGHDK, CDR2 SYGVNS. V dropped 6 bases and J dropped 4; count of bases not matched to a gene: 8. CDR3 sequence: CASRTDRASTGELFF. In DNA, the CDR3 is TGTGCCAGCAGGACCGACAGGGCCAGCACCGGGGAGCTGTTTTTT. The complete variable domain, with remaining parts taken from reference TRBV25-1 and TRBJ2-2, reads EADIYQTPRYLVIGTGKKITLECSQTMGHDKMYWYQQDPGMELHLIHYSYGVNSTEKGDLSSESTVSRIRTEHFPLTLESARPSHTSQYLCASRTDRASTGELFFGEGSRLTVL.

As concerns this clonotype: The CDR3 end shows no conserved phenylalanine or tryptophan, and so a read error is likely. In nucleotides, the CDR3 is TGTGCCAGCAGTTCGGCCGGGACCGTGAACACTGAAGCTTTCCTT. Protein: CASSSAGTVNTEAFL. V is TRBV27 and J is TRBJ1-1, with D maybe TRBD1 (5 bases). V was clipped by 4 bases and J by 0 bases, with 12 bases between them. This CDR3 has 15 residues. Per germline, CDR1 MNHEY and CDR2 SMNVEV (reference sequence).

Ten or more counts support this clonotype. The gene calls are TRBV5-1 and TRBJ2-1; D assignment may be TRBD1 or TRBD2 (5 bases each). The CDR3 covers 14 residues. Germline CDR1 reads SGHRS; CDR2 reads YFSETQ. With 3 bases removed from V and 6 bases from J, the gap between germline ends came to 13 bases. In DNA form, the CDR3 reads TGCGCCAGCAGCTACCGGGACGTCCGCAATGAGCAGTTCTTC. Protein: CASSYRDVRNEQFF.

The V call is TRBV2, the J call TRBJ2-7, with 9 bases aligning to TRBD1. In germline, CDR1 is SNHLY, CDR2 FYNNEI. This CDR3 comprises 17 residues. Trimming cost V 2 bases and J 1 base; bases outside gene matches: 9. CDR3 bases: TGTGCCAGCAGTGAAAGGGTGCCGGGACAGGGATCCTACGAGCAGTACTTC. Its translation is CASSERVPGQGSYEQYF.

This clonotype was detected a few times. This chain joins TRBV12-3 or TRBV12-4 and TRBJ2-7, with 12 positions matching TRBD2. There are 16 residues in the CDR3. With V trimmed by 5 bases and J by 5 bases, 10 bases remained unmatched. CDR3 sequence (DNA): TGTGCCAGCAGTCTCCGGACTAGCGGGGTACCCAACGAGCAGTACTTC. Translation: CASSLRTSGVPNEQYF.

The V and J genes are TRBV5-6 and TRBJ1-4, with TRBD1 identical over 11 bases. Germline V gene lookup returns CDR1 SGHDT and CDR2 YYEEEE. The length of the CDR3 is 15 residues. J gave up 8 bases and V 3 bases, and 6 bases lay outside the gene matches. The CDR3 DNA is TGTGCCAGCAGCTCCCCGGACAGGGGGCTAGAAAAACTGTTTTTT. It specifies CASSSPDRGLEKLFF.

This chain connects TRBV13 to TRBJ2-2; unclear D gene. The CDR3 totals 13 residues. Between the trimmed V and J ends, which lost 0 bases and 7 bases, there was a span of 6 bases. Germline CDR1 and CDR2: PRHDT and FYEKMQ (reference sequence). In DNA form, the CDR3 reads TGTGCCAGCAGCTTAGGAGGGAACGGGGAGCTGTTTTTT. Protein sequence: CASSLGGNGELFF.